One sample yielded the 5 T cell receptor beta chains listed below, sequenced in a study of immune evolution from preneoplasia to lung adenocarcinoma. Produced via immunoSEQ multiplex PCR; TCRdb's table is partial and in-frame only. Of around 4,700 clones detected, 70% to 80% appear once; the ten largest clones hold roughly 8%. Input material: FFPE adjacent normal lung tissue. Every receptor here comes from a person aged 55-80 years with lung adenocarcinoma.

This clone counts as large (0.1 to 1%). The CDR3 protein is CASSPSGGLAGPYNEQFF. The CDR3, as DNA: TGTGCCAGCAGCCCAAGTGGGGGACTAGCGGGACCCTACAATGAGCAGTTCTTC. The rearrangement joins TRBV7-2 to TRBJ2-1; 13 bases map to TRBD2. Germline values: CDR1 SGHTA, CDR2 FQGNSA. This CDR3 has 18 amino acids. V lost 5 bases, J lost 2 bases, and 9 bases stayed unmatched.

This chain links TRBV6-1 with TRBJ1-5, with D possibly matching TRBD1 (5 bases). The CDR3 is made up of 13 amino acids. V was cut by 8 bases and J by 5 bases, with 13 bases left in between. In germline, CDR1 is MNHNS, CDR2 SASEGT. As DNA, the CDR3 is TGTGCCAGCTCGGCGGGGCCCCATCAGCCCCAGCATTTT. It is translated as CASSAGPHQPQHF.

V gene TRBV30 combines with J gene TRBJ1-2; D gene ambiguous. V shed 3 bases and J shed 9 bases, with 8 bases lying between them. This CDR3 has 10 residues. CDR1 and CDR2 (germline): GTSNPN, SVGIG (reference sequence). The CDR3 is CAWRNGSYTF. The CDR3 DNA is TGTGCCTGGAGAAACGGGAGCTACACCTTC. Full variable domain (rest looked up from reference TRBV30 and TRBJ1-2): SQTIHQWPATLVQPVGSPLSLECTVEGTSNPNLYWYRQAAGRGLQLLFYSVGIGQISSEVPQNLSASRPQDRQFILSSKKLLLSDSGFYLCAWRNGSYTFGSGTRLTVV.

This clone has just one count. The chain uses TRBV6-6 and TRBJ2-1; D tentatively fits TRBD1 or TRBD2 (6 bases each). CDR3 length: 12 amino acids. CDR1 and CDR2 from the germline V gene are MNHNY and SVGAGI (reference sequence). V was clipped by 7 bases and J by 15 bases, with 19 bases between them. CDR3 amino acids: CASTEVGGSVFF. The CDR3, as DNA: TGTGCCAGCACCGAGGTAGGGGGGTCGGTGTTCTTC.

CDR3 region: CASSFSGQGRDEQYF. CDR3 coding DNA: TGCGCCAGCAGCTTTAGCGGGCAGGGGAGGGACGAGCAGTACTTC. The chain has TRBV5-1 and TRBJ2-7; tentatively, D is TRBD2 (7 bases). Germline assignment: CDR1 SGHRS and CDR2 YFSETQ. CDR3 length: 15 residues. The V end lost 2 bases, the J end lost 5 bases, and 17 bases lay between the germline ends.